These 20 T cell receptor beta chains originate from one sample sequenced in a study of blood T cell repertoires in COVID-19. Here immunoSEQ multiplex PCR was the method, and the copy in TCRdb shows in-frame clones only, minus some. The table lists 100,000 to 150,000 clones, approximately 82% of them singletons. Sequencing was carried out using peripheral blood. All receptors derive from a woman in her fifties or sixties with acute or convalescent COVID-19.

This clone has only a few counts. V is TRBV5-1 and J is TRBJ2-7; D not resolved. Germline V CDR1 and CDR2: SGHRS, YFSETQ. The CDR3 loop spans 13 amino acids. Between the trimmed V and J ends, which lost 3 bases and 4 bases, there was a span of 11 bases. For the CDR3, the DNA is TGCGCCAGCAGCTCCTCTGGCAGTTACGAGCAGTACTTC. Residues: CASSSSGSYEQYF.

CDR3 bases: TGTGCCAGCAGCGCCCGAACGAGGGGCAGGGGGGACGGCTACACCTTC. This encodes CASSARTRGRGDGYTF. This rearrangement joins TRBV7-2 to TRBJ1-2; TRBD1 aligns across 7 bases. Germline V gene lookup returns CDR1 SGHTA and CDR2 FQGNSA. The V and J ends lost 5 bases and 8 bases, in that order; junction bases with no gene match: 17. The CDR3 totals 16 residues.

This clone showed up just once. The DNA of the CDR3 is TGTGCCAGCAGCGGGGACAGCTCCTATAATTCACCCCTCCACTTT. It codes for CASSGDSSYNSPLHF. The chain couples TRBV9 to TRBJ1-6, with TRBD1 identical over 7 bases. CDR1 and CDR2 from the germline V gene are SGDLS and YYNGEE. CDR3 size: 15 residues. Trimming at V came to 3 bases and at J to 0 bases, leaving 0 bases not matched to a gene.

The rearrangement links TRBV7-2 to TRBJ1-2, with TRBD1 identical over 7 bases. The V gene end was trimmed by 3 bases and the J gene end by 4 bases; junction bases not matched to a gene: 8. CDR3 size: 15 residues. Germline V gene sequence: CDR1 SGHTA, CDR2 FQGNSA. The CDR3 spells CASSLTGQLGYGYTF. DNA for the CDR3: TGTGCCAGCAGCTTGACGGGACAGTTGGGCTATGGCTACACCTTC.

The genes are TRBV7-9 and TRBJ1-2; D call uncertain. The CDR3 is 13 residues long. V dropped 5 bases and J dropped 3 bases, with 10 bases sitting between them. Germline-derived CDR1 and CDR2 are SEHNR and FQNEAQ (reference sequence). CDR3 amino acids: CASSPTPDYGYTF. In DNA form, the CDR3 reads TGTGCCAGCAGCCCAACCCCGGACTATGGCTACACCTTC.

By frequency in the sample, this clone is hyperexpanded. J is TRBJ1-2 and V is TRBV2; 8 bases match TRBD1. The V gene's germline CDR1 is SNHLY and CDR2 FYNNEI. The J segment lost 6 bases and the V segment lost 1 base, leaving 7 bases of the junction unmatched. The CDR3 extends over 15 amino acids. DNA for the CDR3: TGTGCCAGCAGTGAAGTACAGGGGGGGCGGAATGGCTACACCTTC. Translated: CASSEVQGGRNGYTF.

V is TRBV20-1 and J is TRBJ2-3; 8 bases agree with TRBD2. J was trimmed by 2 bases and V by 3 bases; bases with no gene match: 7. The length of the CDR3 is 15 residues. The germline CDR1 and CDR2 sequences are DFQATT and SNEGSKA (reference sequence). The CDR3 loop is CSASPRGAFTDTQYF. Written as DNA, the CDR3 is TGCAGTGCTAGTCCGCGGGGGGCCTTCACAGATACGCAGTATTTT.

The chain couples TRBV29-1 to TRBJ1-1; TRBD1 aligns across 8 bases. Per germline, CDR1 SQVTM and CDR2 ANQGSEA. CDR3 length: 15 amino acids. J lost 10 bases, V lost 0 bases, and 13 bases had no gene match. CDR3 residues: CSVEDPYQTGDRAFF. The CDR3 coding sequence is TGCAGCGTTGAAGATCCTTACCAGACAGGGGATAGAGCTTTCTTT. The variable domain in full, completed from reference TRBV29-1 and TRBJ1-1, reads SAVISQKPSRDICQRGTSLTIQCQVDSQVTMMFWYRQQPGQSLTLIATANQGSEATYESGFVIDKFPISRPNLTFSTLTVSNMSPEDSSIYLCSVEDPYQTGDRAFFGQGTRLTVV.

This chain uses TRBV6-5 with TRBJ1-6; D is unresolved. Per germline, CDR1 MNHEY and CDR2 SVGAGI. CDR3 size: 13 residues. V was shortened by 6 bases and J by 6 bases, with 9 bases between the two germline ends. The CDR3 loop is CASSGLINSPLHF. Here the CDR3 DNA reads TGTGCCAGCAGCGGACTGATTAATTCACCCCTCCACTTT.

The gene calls are TRBV7-9 and TRBJ2-7, with D tentatively TRBD1 (5 bases). Germline CDR1 and CDR2: SEHNR and FQNEAQ (reference sequence). The V and J ends lost 3 bases and 5 bases respectively, with 14 bases between them. The CDR3 loop spans 14 amino acids. The CDR3 protein is CASSFLKGYHEQYF. The DNA for the CDR3 is TGTGCCAGCAGCTTCTTGAAGGGGTACCACGAGCAGTACTTC.

This clone was picked up a small number of times. Here the CDR3 DNA reads TGTGCCAGCTCACCAAGTGACACGAACACTGAAGCTTTCTTT. Protein: CASSPSDTNTEAFF. This rearrangement joins TRBV18 to TRBJ1-1, with D unclear. Germline V gene data show CDR1 as KGHSH and CDR2 as LQKENI. V gave up 2 bases and J gave up 1 base, with 8 bases separating them. The CDR3 spans 14 residues.

The V gene is TRBV7-9, the J gene TRBJ1-5, with D uncertain. Germline loops: CDR1 SEHNR, CDR2 FQNEAQ (reference sequence). V was shortened by 3 bases and J by 5 bases, with 8 bases between the two germline ends. The CDR3 contains 13 residues. CDR3 sequence: CASSFRGYQPQHF. CDR3 sequence (DNA): TGTGCCAGCAGCTTCCGGGGATATCAGCCCCAGCATTTT.

V and J are TRBV6-5 and TRBJ2-5; perhaps TRBD1 as D (6 bases). Germline CDR1 is MNHEY and CDR2 is SVGAGI. The CDR3 length is 13 residues. Trimming removed 6 bases at V and 3 bases at J, with 11 bases between. The CDR3 loop is CASRQGQEETQYF. CDR3 in DNA: TGTGCCAGCAGACAGGGCCAGGAAGAGACCCAGTACTTC.

The sample holds one count of this clone. The V and J genes are TRBV5-1 and TRBJ2-3; TRBD2 matches at 8 bases. Germline values: CDR1 SGHRS, CDR2 YFSETQ. The CDR3 runs to 15 residues. V was pared by 4 bases and J by 1 base, with 5 bases of the junction left unmatched. CDR3 sequence: CASSISGGGTDTQYF. CDR3 DNA sequence: TGCGCCAGCAGCATCAGCGGGGGAGGCACAGATACGCAGTATTTT.

This sequence joins TRBV19 and TRBJ2-3, with TRBD1 identical over 7 bases. V trimming: 3 bases; J trimming: 3 bases; junction bases outside the gene matches: 0. Germline loops: CDR1 LNHDA, CDR2 SQIVND (reference sequence). The CDR3 runs 13 residues. For the CDR3, the DNA is TGTGCCAGTAGTATGACAGGGACAGATACGCAGTATTTT. It codes for CASSMTGTDTQYF.

This chain joins TRBV6-6 and TRBJ2-1, with 9 bases lining up with TRBD1. V lost 8 bases and J lost 4; bases outside the gene matches: 3. Germline CDR1 is MNHNY and CDR2 is SVGAGI (reference sequence). The CDR3 has 13 amino acids. The CDR3 spells CASRQGEYNEQFF. The CDR3 nucleotides are TGTGCCAGCCGACAGGGGGAGTACAATGAGCAGTTCTTC.

This chain connects TRBV5-4 to TRBJ2-7; D call uncertain. The ends were cut back, 3 bases at V and 5 bases at J, with 6 bases in the middle. This CDR3 region has 11 residues. From germline, CDR1 is SGHNT and CDR2 YYREEE (reference sequence). DNA for the CDR3: TGTGCCAGCAGCTACCGGGACGAGCAGTACTTC. This encodes CASSYRDEQYF.

This clone was counted once. J is TRBJ1-6 and V is TRBV3-1 (or the pseudogene TRBV3-2), with 11 bases matching TRBD1. CDR1 and CDR2 (germline): LGHDT, YNNKEL (reference sequence). The CDR3 loop spans 16 amino acids. V dropped 7 bases and J dropped 5; count of bases not matched to a gene: 7. The DNA for the CDR3 is TGTGCCAGCAAGACACGGACAGGGGGCAATAATTCACCCCTCCACTTT. Translation: CASKTRTGGNNSPLHF.

This clone was counted a few times. The CDR3 is CASSPGTFTSGYTF. In DNA form, the CDR3 reads TGTGCCAGTAGTCCCGGGACATTTACTTCTGGCTACACCTTC. The chain recombines TRBV19 with TRBJ1-2; D perhaps matches TRBD1 (6 bases). The CDR3 length is 14 residues. Germline V gene data show CDR1 as LNHDA and CDR2 as SQIVND (reference sequence). V dropped 5 bases and J dropped 7 bases, with 17 bases sitting between them.

This clone was counted between two and nine times. V gene TRBV19 combines with J gene TRBJ2-1, with 8 bases fitting TRBD1. Germline CDR1 is LNHDA and CDR2 is SQIVND (reference sequence). CDR3 size: 18 residues. With 7 bases clipped from V and 4 bases from J, the junction kept 18 bases outside the gene matches. CDR3 in DNA: TGTGCCAGTACCAACCGGGACAGGACCCTCCCTGAGTACAATGAGCAGTTCTTC. The encoded protein is CASTNRDRTLPEYNEQFF.